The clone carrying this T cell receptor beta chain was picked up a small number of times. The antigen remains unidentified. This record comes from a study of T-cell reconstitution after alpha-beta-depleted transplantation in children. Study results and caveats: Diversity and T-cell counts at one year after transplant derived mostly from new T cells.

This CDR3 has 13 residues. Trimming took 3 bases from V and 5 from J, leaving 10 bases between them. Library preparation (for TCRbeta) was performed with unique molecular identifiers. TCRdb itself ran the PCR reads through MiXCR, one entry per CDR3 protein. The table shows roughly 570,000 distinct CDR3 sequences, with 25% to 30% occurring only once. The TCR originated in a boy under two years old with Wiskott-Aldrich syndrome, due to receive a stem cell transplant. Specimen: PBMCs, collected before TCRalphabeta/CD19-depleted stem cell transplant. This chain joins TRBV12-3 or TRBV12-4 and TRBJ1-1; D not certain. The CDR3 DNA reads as TGTGCCAGCAGTTTCGGGCAGAGGACTGAAGCTTTCTTT. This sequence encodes CASSFGQRTEAFF.